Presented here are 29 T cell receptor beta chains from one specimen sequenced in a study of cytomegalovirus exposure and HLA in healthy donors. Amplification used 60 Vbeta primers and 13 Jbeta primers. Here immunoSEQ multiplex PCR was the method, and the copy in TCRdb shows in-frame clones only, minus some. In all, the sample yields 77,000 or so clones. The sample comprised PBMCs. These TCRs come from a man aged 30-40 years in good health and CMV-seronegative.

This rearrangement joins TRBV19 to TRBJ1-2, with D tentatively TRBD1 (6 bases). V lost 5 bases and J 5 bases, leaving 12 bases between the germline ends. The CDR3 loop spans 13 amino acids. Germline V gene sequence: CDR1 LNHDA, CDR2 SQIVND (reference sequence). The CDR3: CASSLDSPYGYTF. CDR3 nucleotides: TGTGCCAGTAGTTTGGACAGCCCATATGGCTACACCTTC.

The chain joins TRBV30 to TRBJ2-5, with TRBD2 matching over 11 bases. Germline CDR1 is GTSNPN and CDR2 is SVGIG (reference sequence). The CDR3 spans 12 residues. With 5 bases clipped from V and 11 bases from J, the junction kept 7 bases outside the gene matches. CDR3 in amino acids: CAWDRTSGPQYF. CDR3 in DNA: TGTGCCTGGGACAGGACTAGCGGGCCTCAGTACTTC.

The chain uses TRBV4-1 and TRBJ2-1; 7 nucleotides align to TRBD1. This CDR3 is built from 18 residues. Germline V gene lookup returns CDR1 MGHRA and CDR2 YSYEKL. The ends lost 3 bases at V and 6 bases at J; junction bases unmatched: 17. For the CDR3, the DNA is TGCGCCAGCAGCCAGGATCCCGGGACAGAAGCTGGGGGCAATGAGCAGTTCTTC. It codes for CASSQDPGTEAGGNEQFF.

In DNA form, the CDR3 reads TGTGCCAGCCGACAGTACAGGAGCTCCTACGAGCAGTACTTC. Translating it yields CASRQYRSSYEQYF. The chain joins TRBV6-6 to TRBJ2-7, with D tentatively TRBD1 (5 bases). CDR1 is MNHNY, CDR2 SVGAGI, per germline (reference sequence). The CDR3 runs to 14 residues. Trimming cost V 8 bases and J 0 bases, with 14 bases left between them.

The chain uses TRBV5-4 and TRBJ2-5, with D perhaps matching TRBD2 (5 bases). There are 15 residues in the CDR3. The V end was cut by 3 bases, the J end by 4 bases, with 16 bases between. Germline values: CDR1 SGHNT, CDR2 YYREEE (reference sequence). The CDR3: CASSSTRATRETQYF. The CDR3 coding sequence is TGTGCCAGCAGCTCTACGAGGGCAACGAGAGAGACCCAGTACTTC.

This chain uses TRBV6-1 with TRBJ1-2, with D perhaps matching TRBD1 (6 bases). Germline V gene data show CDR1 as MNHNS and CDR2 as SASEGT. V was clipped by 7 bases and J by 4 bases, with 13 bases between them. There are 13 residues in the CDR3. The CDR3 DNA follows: TGTGCCAGCAATCCTGACAGGTCCTATGGCTACACCTTC. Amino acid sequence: CASNPDRSYGYTF.

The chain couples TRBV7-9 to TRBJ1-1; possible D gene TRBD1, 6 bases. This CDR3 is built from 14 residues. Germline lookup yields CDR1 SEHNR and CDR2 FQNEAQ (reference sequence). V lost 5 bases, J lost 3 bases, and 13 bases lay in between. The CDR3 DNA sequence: TGTGCCAGCAGCACCCACAGGGTGTACACTGAAGCTTTCTTT. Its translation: CASSTHRVYTEAFF. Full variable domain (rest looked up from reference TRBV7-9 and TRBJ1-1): DTGVSQNPRHKITKRGQNVTFRCDPISEHNRLYWYRQTLGQGPEFLTYFQNEAQLEKSRLLSDRFSAERPKGSFSTLEIQRTEQGDSAMYLCASSTHRVYTEAFFGQGTRLTVV.

The CDR3 region has the DNA TGTGCCAGCTCAAACGGGGAAAACATTCAGTACTTC. Translating gives CASSNGENIQYF. V usage is TRBV18 and J usage is TRBJ2-4; D possibly corresponds to TRBD2 (5 bases). CDR3 length: 12 amino acids. V was trimmed by 5 bases and J by 5 bases, leaving 7 bases between them. The germline gives CDR1 KGHSH, CDR2 LQKENI.

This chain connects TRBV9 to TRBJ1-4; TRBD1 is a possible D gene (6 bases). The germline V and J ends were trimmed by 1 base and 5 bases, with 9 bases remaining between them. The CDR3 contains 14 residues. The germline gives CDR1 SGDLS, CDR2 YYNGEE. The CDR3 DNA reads TGTGCCAGCAGCGTAAATCAGGGGAATGAAAAACTGTTTTTT. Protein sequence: CASSVNQGNEKLFF.

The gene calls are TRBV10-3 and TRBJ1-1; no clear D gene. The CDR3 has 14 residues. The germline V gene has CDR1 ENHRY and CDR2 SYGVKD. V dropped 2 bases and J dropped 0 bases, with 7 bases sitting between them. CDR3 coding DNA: TGTGCCATCAGTGAGCCAGGTATGAACACTGAAGCTTTCTTT. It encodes CAISEPGMNTEAFF.

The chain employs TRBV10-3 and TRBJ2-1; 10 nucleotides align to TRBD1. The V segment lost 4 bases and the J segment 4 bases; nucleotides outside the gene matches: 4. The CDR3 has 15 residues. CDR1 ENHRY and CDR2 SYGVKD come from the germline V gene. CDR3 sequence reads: CAISGMGQGYNEQFF. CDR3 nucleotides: TGTGCCATCAGTGGGATGGGACAGGGGTACAATGAGCAGTTCTTC.

The CDR3 DNA reads TGTGCCAGCAGCAGGAACAGGGGTAACACTGAAGCTTTCTTT. This translates into CASSRNRGNTEAFF. The rearrangement links TRBV5-4 to TRBJ1-1, with 7 bases that match TRBD1. Trimming removed 4 bases from V and 2 bases from J; junction bases left unmatched: 5. There are 14 residues in the CDR3. CDR1 and CDR2 from the germline V gene are SGHNT and YYREEE (reference sequence).

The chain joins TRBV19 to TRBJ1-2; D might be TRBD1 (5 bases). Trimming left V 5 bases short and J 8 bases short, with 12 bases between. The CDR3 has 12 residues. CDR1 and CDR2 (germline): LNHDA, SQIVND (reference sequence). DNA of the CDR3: TGTGCCAGTAGTGTGTCAGGGCGAGGCTACACCTTC. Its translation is CASSVSGRGYTF. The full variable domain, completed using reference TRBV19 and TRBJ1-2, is DGGITQSPKYLFRKEGQNVTLSCEQNLNHDAMYWYRQDPGQGLRLIYYSQIVNDFQKGDIAEGYSVSREKKESFPLTVTSAQKNPTAFYLCASSVSGRGYTFGSGTRLTVV.

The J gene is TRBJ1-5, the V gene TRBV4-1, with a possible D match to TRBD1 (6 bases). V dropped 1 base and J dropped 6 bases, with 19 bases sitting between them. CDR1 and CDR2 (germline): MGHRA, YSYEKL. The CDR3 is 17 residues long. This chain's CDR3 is CASSQVQGSSYGQPQHF. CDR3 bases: TGCGCCAGCAGCCAAGTTCAGGGGTCGTCCTATGGTCAGCCCCAGCATTTT.

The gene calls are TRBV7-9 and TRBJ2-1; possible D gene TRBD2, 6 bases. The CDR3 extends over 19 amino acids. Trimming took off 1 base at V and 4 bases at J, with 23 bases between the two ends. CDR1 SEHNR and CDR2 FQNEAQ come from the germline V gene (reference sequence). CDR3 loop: CASSLDGTVKAGTYNEQFF. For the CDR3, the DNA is TGTGCCAGCAGCTTAGATGGGACGGTAAAAGCGGGTACATACAATGAGCAGTTCTTC.

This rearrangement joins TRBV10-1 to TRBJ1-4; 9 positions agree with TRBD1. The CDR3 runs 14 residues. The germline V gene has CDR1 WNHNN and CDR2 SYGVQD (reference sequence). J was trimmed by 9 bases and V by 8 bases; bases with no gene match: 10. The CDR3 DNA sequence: TGCGCCAGCGCTGCCGGGACAGGGTCGCAAAAACTGTTTTTT. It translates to CASAAGTGSQKLFF.

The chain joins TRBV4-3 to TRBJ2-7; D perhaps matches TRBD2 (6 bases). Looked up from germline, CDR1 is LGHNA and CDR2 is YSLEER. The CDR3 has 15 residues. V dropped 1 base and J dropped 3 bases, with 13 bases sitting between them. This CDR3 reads CASSQASRGLYEQYF. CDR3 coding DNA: TGCGCCAGCAGCCAAGCTTCGCGGGGTCTCTACGAGCAGTACTTC.

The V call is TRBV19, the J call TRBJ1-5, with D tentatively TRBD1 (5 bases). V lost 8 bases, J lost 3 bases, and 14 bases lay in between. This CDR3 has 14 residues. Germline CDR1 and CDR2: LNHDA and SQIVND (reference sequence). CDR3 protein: CASRPGLINQPQHF. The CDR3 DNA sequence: TGTGCCAGTCGTCCGGGACTGATCAATCAGCCCCAGCATTTT.

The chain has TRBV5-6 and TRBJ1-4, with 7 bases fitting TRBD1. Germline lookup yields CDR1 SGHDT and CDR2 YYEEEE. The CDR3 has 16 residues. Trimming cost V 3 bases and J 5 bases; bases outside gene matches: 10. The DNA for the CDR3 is TGTGCCAGCAGCTCCGCCGACAGGGCCCCCAATGAAAAACTGTTTTTT. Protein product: CASSSADRAPNEKLFF.

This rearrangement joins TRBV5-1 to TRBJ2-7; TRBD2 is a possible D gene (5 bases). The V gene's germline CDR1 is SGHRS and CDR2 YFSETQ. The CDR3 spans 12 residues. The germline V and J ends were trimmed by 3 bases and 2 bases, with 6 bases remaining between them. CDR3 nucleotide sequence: TGCGCCAGCAGCTCCGGGACCTACGAGCAGTACTTC. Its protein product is CASSSGTYEQYF.

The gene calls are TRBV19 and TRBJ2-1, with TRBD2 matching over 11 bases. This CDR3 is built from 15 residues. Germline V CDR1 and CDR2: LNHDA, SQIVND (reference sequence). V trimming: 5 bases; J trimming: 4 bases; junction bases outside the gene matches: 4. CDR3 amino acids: CASSVSGGAYNEQFF. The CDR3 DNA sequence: TGTGCCAGTAGTGTTAGCGGGGGGGCTTACAATGAGCAGTTCTTC. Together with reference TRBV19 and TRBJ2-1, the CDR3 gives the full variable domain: DGGITQSPKYLFRKEGQNVTLSCEQNLNHDAMYWYRQDPGQGLRLIYYSQIVNDFQKGDIAEGYSVSREKKESFPLTVTSAQKNPTAFYLCASSVSGGAYNEQFFGPGTRLTVL.

The CDR3 loop reads CASSYIGGGETQYF. The CDR3 DNA reads as TGTGCCAGCAGTTACATCGGGGGGGGAGAGACCCAGTACTTC. The gene calls are TRBV6-6 and TRBJ2-5, with 8 bases identical to TRBD2. Germline values: CDR1 MNHNY, CDR2 SVGAGI (reference sequence). The V gene end was trimmed by 2 bases and the J gene end by 4 bases; junction bases not matched to a gene: 3. This CDR3 contains 14 residues.

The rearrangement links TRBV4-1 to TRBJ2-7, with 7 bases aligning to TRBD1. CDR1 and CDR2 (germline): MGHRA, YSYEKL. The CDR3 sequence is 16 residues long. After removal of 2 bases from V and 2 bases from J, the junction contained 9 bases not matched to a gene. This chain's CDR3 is CASSQLDRAPAYEQYF. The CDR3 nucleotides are TGCGCCAGCAGCCAACTAGACAGGGCCCCGGCCTACGAGCAGTACTTC.

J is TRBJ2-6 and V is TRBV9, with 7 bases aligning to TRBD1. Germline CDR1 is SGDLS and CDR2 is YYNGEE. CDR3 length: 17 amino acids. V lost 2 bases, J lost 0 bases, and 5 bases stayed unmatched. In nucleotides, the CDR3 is TGTGCCAGCAGCGTCGGGACAGTGAGCTCTGGGGCCAACGTCCTGACTTTC. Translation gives CASSVGTVSSGANVLTF.

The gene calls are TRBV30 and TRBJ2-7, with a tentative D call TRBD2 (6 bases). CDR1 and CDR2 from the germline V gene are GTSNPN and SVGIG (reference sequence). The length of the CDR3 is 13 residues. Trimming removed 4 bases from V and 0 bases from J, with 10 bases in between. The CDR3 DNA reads TGTGCCTGGATTGCGGGAAACTCCTACGAGCAGTACTTC. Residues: CAWIAGNSYEQYF.

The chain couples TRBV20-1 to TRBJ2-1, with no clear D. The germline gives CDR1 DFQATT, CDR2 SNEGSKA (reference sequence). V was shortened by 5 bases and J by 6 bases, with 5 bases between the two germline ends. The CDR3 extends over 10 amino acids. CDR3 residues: CSASSNEQFF. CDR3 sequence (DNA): TGCAGTGCTTCCAGCAATGAGCAGTTCTTC.

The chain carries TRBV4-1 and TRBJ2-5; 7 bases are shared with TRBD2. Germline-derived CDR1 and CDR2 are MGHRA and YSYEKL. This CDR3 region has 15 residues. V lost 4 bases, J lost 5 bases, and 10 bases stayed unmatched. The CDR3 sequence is CASSLGGKGRETQYF. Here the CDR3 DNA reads TGCGCCAGCAGCCTGGGGGGGAAGGGTCGGGAGACCCAGTACTTC.

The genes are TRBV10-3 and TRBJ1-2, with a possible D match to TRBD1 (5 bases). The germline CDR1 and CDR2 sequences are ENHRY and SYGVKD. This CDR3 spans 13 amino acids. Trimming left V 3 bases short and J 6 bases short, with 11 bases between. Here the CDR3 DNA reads TGTGCCATCAGTGAAACCGGACAAGATGGCTACACCTTC. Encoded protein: CAISETGQDGYTF.

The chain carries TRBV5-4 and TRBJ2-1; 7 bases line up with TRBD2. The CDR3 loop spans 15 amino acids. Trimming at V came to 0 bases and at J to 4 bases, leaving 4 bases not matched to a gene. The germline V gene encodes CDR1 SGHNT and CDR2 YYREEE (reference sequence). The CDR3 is CASSLGGGQYNEQFF. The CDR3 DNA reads TGTGCCAGCAGCTTGGGCGGGGGTCAGTACAATGAGCAGTTCTTC.